The rows below give T cell receptor beta chains drawn from one sample of a study of regulatory T cells in long-lasting Graves disease. Each CDR3 protein gets one entry after TCRdb re-called the multiplex PCR reads with MiXCR. The sample consists of hundreds of thousands of distinct CDR3 sequences, around 15% of them appearing once. These data also formed part of another study, on T cells in Graves' hyperthyroidism and ophthalmopathy.

This specimen consisted of peripheral blood mononuclear cells (PBMCs), obtained at new diagnosis, from a patient treated with antithyroid drugs. These receptors came from a woman aged 25 to 39 with Graves disease. CDR3s include the opening cysteine and the closing phenylalanine or tryptophan. Each record gives: D gene, V gene, J gene, CDR3 length, clone size, CDR3 protein, CDR3 DNA. The D gene is left open where the match is weak. Clone size is shown for a subset of rows, as once, few, many or a class of expanded clone.

.	TRBV6-1	TRBJ1-5	14	many	CASSGAAGNQPQHF	TGTGCCAGCAGCGGGGCCGCGGGCAATCAGCCCCAGCATTTT
.	TRBV2	TRBJ1-5	12	many	CASAEVNQPQHF	TGTGCCAGCGCTGAAGTCAATCAGCCCCAGCATTTT
.	TRBV20-1	TRBJ2-3	17	.	CSATNPETGKSTDTQYF	TGCAGTGCTACGAACCCAGAGACAGGAAAAAGCACAGATACGCAGTATTTT
TRBD2	TRBV11-2	TRBJ2-1	15	many	CASSFRLAGGGEQFF	TGTGCCAGCAGCTTTAGACTAGCGGGAGGGGGTGAGCAGTTCTTC
TRBD2	TRBV28	TRBJ2-7	14	many	CASSSGTRVYEQYF	TGTGCCAGCAGTTCCGGGACTAGGGTCTACGAGCAGTACTTC
.	TRBV24-1	TRBJ2-1	16	few	CATSDPQGTIYNEQFF	TGTGCCACCAGTGATCCGCAGGGGACAATCTACAATGAGCAGTTCTTC
.	TRBV27	TRBJ2-3	14	few	CASNKRQTTDTQYF	TGTGCCAGCAATAAGAGGCAGACCACAGATACGCAGTATTTT
TRBD2	TRBV7-2	TRBJ2-3	17	.	CASSSLVAGGTTSTQYF	TGTGCCAGCAGCTCCCTGGTGGCGGGAGGTACGACCTCTACGCAGTATTTT
.	TRBV3-1	TRBJ2-7	14	many	CASSQGRTAWEQYF	TGTGCCAGCAGCCAAGGGAGGACTGCGTGGGAGCAGTACTTC
.	TRBV6-2/TRBV6-3	TRBJ1-1	14	many	CASSYSGLNTEAFF	TGTGCCAGCAGTTATTCGGGGTTGAACACTGAAGCTTTCTTT
TRBD2	TRBV12-3/TRBV12-4	TRBJ2-5	15	.	CASSLLAGVPETQYF	TGTGCCAGCAGTTTGCTTGCGGGAGTCCCAGAGACCCAGTACTTC
.	TRBV14	TRBJ2-2	19	few	CASSRPRKDNPAGTGELFF	TGTGCCAGCAGCCGGCCCCGCAAGGACAACCCGGCGGGGACCGGGGAGCTGTTTTTT
TRBD1	TRBV20-1	TRBJ2-1	13	few	CSARRQGKHEQFF	TGCAGTGCTAGAAGACAGGGGAAACATGAGCAGTTCTTC
.	TRBV27	TRBJ2-7	15	few	CASTLRWSGLYEQYF	TGTGCCAGCACCCTTAGGTGGAGCGGCCTCTACGAGCAGTACTTC
TRBD1	TRBV15	TRBJ1-5	13	many	CATSMGTARPQHF	TGTGCCACCAGCATGGGGACAGCTCGGCCCCAGCATTTT
.	TRBV11-2	TRBJ2-6	20	.	CASTPFPHLGTVFGANVLTF	TGTGCCAGCACCCCGTTCCCCCATCTGGGCACTGTCTTTGGGGCCAACGTCCTGACTTTC
.	TRBV2	TRBJ2-3	10	many	CARGEDTQYF	TGTGCCAGAGGGGAGGATACGCAGTATTTT
.	TRBV24-1	TRBJ2-1	18	few	CATSDSQARSGPYNEQFF	TGTGCCACCAGTGACTCACAGGCCCGCAGCGGACCCTACAATGAGCAGTTCTTC
.	TRBV20-1	TRBJ1-1	15	many	CSARKNRAGNTEAFF	TGCAGTGCGAGAAAAAACAGGGCGGGGAACACTGAAGCTTTCTTT
.	TRBV12-3/TRBV12-4	TRBJ2-1	13	many	CASSLITSPEQFF	TGTGCCAGCAGTCTTATTACTAGTCCTGAGCAGTTCTTC
.	TRBV19	TRBJ2-2	14	few	CASSLRRVTGELFF	TGTGCCAGTAGTCTGCGGAGAGTCACCGGGGAGCTGTTTTTT
.	TRBV5-1	TRBJ2-1	13	.	CASSLSTRHEQFF	TGCGCCAGCAGCTTGTCGACTAGGCATGAGCAGTTCTTC
.	TRBV5-5	TRBJ1-5	15	.	CASSLDRQINQPQHF	TGTGCCAGCAGCTTGGACCGACAGATAAATCAGCCCCAGCATTTT
.	TRBV3-1	TRBJ1-4	15	.	CASSRYSRLDEKLFF	TGTGCCAGCAGCCGTTACTCAAGACTGGATGAAAAACTGTTTTTT
TRBD1	TRBV6-1	TRBJ2-2	14	many	CASRDRPNTGELFF	TGTGCCAGCCGGGACAGACCTAACACCGGGGAGCTGTTTTTT
.	TRBV6-1	TRBJ2-6	13	.	CASSTSGANVLTF	TGTGCCAGCTCAACGTCTGGGGCCAACGTCCTGACTTTC
.	TRBV28	TRBJ1-6	16	many	CASRRIMDQGASPLHF	TGTGCCAGCCGGCGTATTATGGACCAAGGCGCCTCACCCCTCCACTTT
.	TRBV29-1	TRBJ1-3	14	.	CSVDGRASGNTIYF	TGCAGCGTTGACGGCAGGGCCTCTGGAAACACCATATATTTT
.	TRBV28	TRBJ2-1	15	.	CASSPAADANNEQFF	TGTGCCAGCAGTCCCGCGGCGGACGCGAACAATGAGCAGTTCTTC